The entry below describes one T cell receptor (beta chain). The data were taken from a study of blood T cell repertoires in COVID-19. Study context: Collection of acute and convalescent COVID-19 samples took place in the United States, Italy and Spain. T cells, B-cell-depleted T cells, or PBMCs supplied cDNA or gDNA.

Authors' methods: Counts of nucleated cells, estimated from reference gene primer amplification, were obtained. Using immunoSEQ multiplex PCR, the repertoire was profiled, and TCRdb retains in-frame clones only, with some absent. For V, J and clone size, that table is used; D and trimming come from the DNA. The data contain about 88,000 clones, 90% of them singletons. Material for sequencing was peripheral blood. The clonotype comes from a man between 18 and 29 years old with COVID-19, enrolled during active disease.

The CDR3 DNA reads as TGTGCCAGCAGCTTACAAGAGGGAGGGACCCAGTACTTC. This translates into CASSLQEGGTQYF. The chain carries TRBV13 and TRBJ2-5; D is perhaps TRBD2 (6 bases). The germline V gene encodes CDR1 PRHDT and CDR2 FYEKMQ (reference sequence). This CDR3 comprises 13 residues. Trimming cost V 2 bases and J 7 bases, with 11 bases left between them.